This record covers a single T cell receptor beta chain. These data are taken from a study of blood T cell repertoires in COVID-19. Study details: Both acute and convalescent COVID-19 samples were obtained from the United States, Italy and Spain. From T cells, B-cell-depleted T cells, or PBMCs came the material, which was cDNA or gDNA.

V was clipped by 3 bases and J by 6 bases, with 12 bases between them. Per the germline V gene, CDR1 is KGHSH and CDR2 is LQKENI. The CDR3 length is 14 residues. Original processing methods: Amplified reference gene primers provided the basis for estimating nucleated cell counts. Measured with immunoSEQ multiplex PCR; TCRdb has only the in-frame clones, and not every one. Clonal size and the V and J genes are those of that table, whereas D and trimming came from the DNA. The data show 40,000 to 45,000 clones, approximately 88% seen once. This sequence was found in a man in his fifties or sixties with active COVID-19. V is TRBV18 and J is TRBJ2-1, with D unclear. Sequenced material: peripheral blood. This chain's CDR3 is CASSPSQQTNEQFF. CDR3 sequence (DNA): TGTGCCAGCTCACCTAGCCAGCAAACCAATGAGCAGTTCTTC.